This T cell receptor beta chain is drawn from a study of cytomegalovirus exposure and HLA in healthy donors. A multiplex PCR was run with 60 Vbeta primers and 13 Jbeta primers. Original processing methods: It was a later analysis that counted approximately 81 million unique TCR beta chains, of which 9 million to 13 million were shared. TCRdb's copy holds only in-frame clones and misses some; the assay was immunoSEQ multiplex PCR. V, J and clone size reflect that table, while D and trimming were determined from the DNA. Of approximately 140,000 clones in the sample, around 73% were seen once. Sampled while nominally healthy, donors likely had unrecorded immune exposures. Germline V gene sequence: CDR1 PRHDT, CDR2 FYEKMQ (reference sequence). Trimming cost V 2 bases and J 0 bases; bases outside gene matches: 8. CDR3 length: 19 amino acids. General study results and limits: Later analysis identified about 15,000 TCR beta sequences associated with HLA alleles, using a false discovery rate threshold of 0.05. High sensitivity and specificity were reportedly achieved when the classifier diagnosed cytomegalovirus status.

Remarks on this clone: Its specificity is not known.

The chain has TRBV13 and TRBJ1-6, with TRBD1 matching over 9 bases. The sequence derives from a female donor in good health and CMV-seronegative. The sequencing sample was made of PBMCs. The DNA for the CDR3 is TGTGCCAGCAGCTTACGAGGGACAGGGCCTTCCTCCTATAATTCACCCCTCCACTTT. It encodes CASSLRGTGPSSYNSPLHF.